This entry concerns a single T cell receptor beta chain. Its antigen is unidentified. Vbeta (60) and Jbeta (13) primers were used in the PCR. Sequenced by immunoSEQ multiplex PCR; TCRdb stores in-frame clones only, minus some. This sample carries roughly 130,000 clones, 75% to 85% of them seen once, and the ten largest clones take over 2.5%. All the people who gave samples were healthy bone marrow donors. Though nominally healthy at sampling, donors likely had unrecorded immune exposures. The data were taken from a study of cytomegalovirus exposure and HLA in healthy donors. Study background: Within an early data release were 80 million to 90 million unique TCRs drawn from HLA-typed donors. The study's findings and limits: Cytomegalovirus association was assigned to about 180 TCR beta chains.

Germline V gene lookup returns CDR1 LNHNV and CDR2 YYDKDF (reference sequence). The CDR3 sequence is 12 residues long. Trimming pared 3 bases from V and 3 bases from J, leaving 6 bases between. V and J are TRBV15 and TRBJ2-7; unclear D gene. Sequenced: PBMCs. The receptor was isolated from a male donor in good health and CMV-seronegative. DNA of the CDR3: TGTGCCACCAGCAGTTACAGCTACGAGCAGTACTTC. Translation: CATSSYSYEQYF.